This record covers a single T cell receptor (beta chain). The target antigen is unknown. This specimen comes from a study of cytomegalovirus exposure and HLA in healthy donors. Primers for the PCR totalled 60 Vbeta and 13 Jbeta. Produced via immunoSEQ multiplex PCR; TCRdb's table is partial and in-frame only. The data hold about 130,000 clones, with around 67% observed a single time. Study-level results: One variant, a missense change in DCLRE1C, was linked in a later analysis to TCR beta V- and J-gene trimming. The majority of TCR sequences were rare, yet some public TCRs appeared in many donors. It was confirmed in vitro that a few of the CMV-associated chains were specific for CMV antigens.

The germline V gene encodes CDR1 SGHTA and CDR2 FQGTGA. Trimming removed 4 bases from V and 6 bases from J, with 10 bases in between. The CDR3 runs to 13 residues. This clonotype originated in a man between 18 and 29 years old in good health and CMV-seropositive. V gene TRBV7-3 combines with J gene TRBJ2-1, with D possibly matching TRBD2 (6 bases). The sample consisted of PBMCs. The CDR3, as DNA: TGTGCCAGCAGCTCGGGACTCGTCAATGAGCAGTTCTTC. Translated: CASSSGLVNEQFF.